The TCR beta chain under discussion was sequenced for a study of T cell changes during pregnancy in multiple sclerosis. Repertoires were generated with immunoSEQ multiplex PCR, while TCRdb's copy carries only in-frame clones and drops some. The sample records tens of thousands of clones, around 87% being singletons. The source material was CD4+ T cells from peripheral blood mononuclear cells, sampled in the third trimester of pregnancy. The sequence came from a female donor in good health, enrolled as a control in a pregnancy study.

CDR3 bases: TGTGCCTGGAGTGTACAGGGGATGTTAATTCAGCCCCAGCATTTT. This translates into CAWSVQGMLIQPQHF. The chain employs TRBV30 and TRBJ1-5; 7 nucleotides agree with TRBD1. V was pared by 0 bases and J by 6 bases, with 8 bases of the junction left unmatched. CDR3 length: 15 amino acids. The germline CDR1 and CDR2 sequences are GTSNPN and SVGIG (reference sequence).